This TCR beta chain appears in the sequencing data of a study of T cell responses to AZD1222 COVID-19 vaccine. About the research overall: Investigators merged groups given second doses at roughly 4 or roughly 12 weeks.

Regarding this clone: The final CDR3 position lacks the conserved phenylalanine or tryptophan, pointing to a likely read error.

Libraries were prepared by immunoSEQ multiplex PCR; TCRdb keeps only in-frame clonotypes and omits some of them. The sample includes tens of thousands of clones, about 82% of them seen just once. This CDR3 has 14 residues. The germline gives CDR1 SNHLY, CDR2 FYNNEI. The material was peripheral blood, obtained on day 0 of AZD1222 vaccination. The origin of this receptor is an adult in good health. The J gene is TRBJ1-1, the V gene TRBV2; tentative D call: TRBD2 (5 bases). The end of the DNA aligns better with TRBJ2-3, so the J call may be wrong. The CDR3 DNA sequence: TGTGCCAGCACTGCCCTCGGACTTTCGAGGAGGCAGTATGCC. This encodes CASTALGLSRRQYA.